One sample yielded the 18 T cell receptor beta chains listed below, sequenced in a study of response to subunit inactivated influenza vaccine. TCRdb reanalysed the RT-PCR reads using MiXCR and keeps one entry per CDR3 protein. The data contain 610,000 or so distinct CDR3 sequences, approximately 15% of them singletons. The source was PBMCs from blood, collected about 13 days after vaccination. These receptors all come from a middle-aged man who received an inactivated influenza vaccine.

This clonotype was seen more than once but under ten times. The V call is TRBV5-6, the J call TRBJ2-4, with unresolved D. The ends were cut back, 4 bases at V and 0 bases at J, with 8 bases in the middle. Germline V CDR1 and CDR2: SGHDT, YYEEEE. The length of the CDR3 is 14 residues. As DNA, the CDR3 is TGTGCCAGCAGCGCAACACTAGCCAAAAACATTCAGTACTTC. Translating it yields CASSATLAKNIQYF.

The chain carries TRBV6-2 or TRBV6-3 and TRBJ2-6; D unclear. Germline assignment: CDR1 MNHEY and CDR2 SVGEGT. CDR3 length: 18 residues. Deletions cut 2 bases from V and 1 base from J, with 15 bases between. The CDR3 DNA reads TGTGCCAGCAGTTACGAGTTGGGCGTCGCTTCTGGGGCCAACGTCCTGACTTTC. It encodes CASSYELGVASGANVLTF.

In its sample, this clonotype was seen a few times. V usage is TRBV10-3 and J usage is TRBJ2-2; tentative D call: TRBD1 (6 bases). CDR3 length: 15 residues. V was cut by 0 bases and J by 4 bases, with 9 bases left in between. Germline loops: CDR1 ENHRY, CDR2 SYGVKD. In DNA, the CDR3 is TGTGCCATCAGTGAGTCCACAGGGACCACCGGGGAGCTGTTTTTT. Its protein product is CAISESTGTTGELFF.

This clonotype was seen a handful of times. The rearrangement links TRBV20-1 to TRBJ2-3, with 7 bases identical to TRBD1. V lost 6 bases and J lost 3; bases outside the gene matches: 12. The CDR3 is made up of 15 amino acids. Looked up from germline, CDR1 is DFQATT and CDR2 is SNEGSKA (reference sequence). The CDR3 bases are TGCAGTGCCTCTCACGACAGGGTAAAAACAGATACGCAGTATTTT. Translation: CSASHDRVKTDTQYF.

This clonotype has only a few counts. J is TRBJ2-5 and V is TRBV6-2 or TRBV6-3; 9 bases match TRBD2. V trimming: 5 bases; J trimming: 4 bases; junction bases outside the gene matches: 14. CDR3 size: 17 residues. Per the germline V gene, CDR1 is MNHEY and CDR2 is SVGEGT. The CDR3 protein is CASSTTRWGSGRETQYF. The DNA of the CDR3 is TGTGCCAGCAGTACTACAAGGTGGGGTAGCGGGAGAGAGACCCAGTACTTC.

This clonotype has a handful of counts. The chain has TRBV4-1 and TRBJ2-7; TRBD2 is a possible D gene (7 bases). Germline values: CDR1 MGHRA, CDR2 YSYEKL. The CDR3 covers 14 residues. Trimming pared 0 bases from V and 5 bases from J, leaving 11 bases between. Here the CDR3 reads CASSQEAGADEQYF. CDR3 coding DNA: TGCGCCAGCAGCCAAGAGGCGGGGGCGGACGAGCAGTACTTC.

This clonotype was recorded at least ten times. The rearrangement uses TRBV7-9 and TRBJ2-1; the match to TRBD1 covers 9 bases. The CDR3 length is 15 residues. CDR1 SEHNR and CDR2 FQNEAQ come from the germline V gene (reference sequence). J was trimmed by 4 bases and V by 3 bases; bases with no gene match: 4. CDR3 amino acids: CASSFGTGRYNEQFF. DNA for the CDR3: TGTGCCAGCAGCTTCGGGACAGGGAGGTACAATGAGCAGTTCTTC.

This clonotype has a handful of counts. V gene TRBV10-3 combines with J gene TRBJ2-3; D may be TRBD1 (6 bases). Between the trimmed V and J ends, which lost 6 bases and 2 bases, there was a span of 15 bases. The length of the CDR3 is 15 residues. In germline, CDR1 is ENHRY, CDR2 SYGVKD. CDR3 loop: CAISNDRRYTDTQYF. The CDR3 DNA is TGTGCCATCAGCAATGACAGGAGATACACAGATACGCAGTATTTT.

This chain joins TRBV7-8 and TRBJ1-5; a possible D gene is TRBD1 (5 bases). There are 15 residues in the CDR3. Trimming left V 5 bases short and J 1 base short, with 12 bases between. CDR1 and CDR2 (germline): SGHVS, FQNEAQ. CDR3 in amino acids: CASSPRDGSNQPQHF. CDR3 sequence (DNA): TGTGCCAGCAGCCCCCGGGACGGAAGCAATCAGCCCCAGCATTTT.

This clonotype was counted only a few times. This sequence joins TRBV7-9 and TRBJ2-7, with TRBD1 as a possible D gene (5 bases). This CDR3 has 14 residues. V lost 2 bases, J lost 4 bases, and 12 bases lay in between. The germline gives CDR1 SEHNR, CDR2 FQNEAQ (reference sequence). The CDR3 loop reads CASSLTGVIYEQYF. The CDR3 DNA reads TGTGCCAGCAGCTTAACAGGAGTTATTTACGAGCAGTACTTC.

The chain is built from TRBV5-1 and TRBJ2-1, with no clear D. The CDR3 consists of 14 residues. Germline loops: CDR1 SGHRS, CDR2 YFSETQ. V lost 4 bases and J lost 4, with 12 bases in between. The CDR3 DNA reads TGCGCCAGCAGCCGGGCCCTAGGATACAATGAGCAGTTCTTC. Its translation: CASSRALGYNEQFF.

This clonotype came up a few times. The rearrangement uses TRBV28 and TRBJ2-1, with TRBD1 identical over 10 bases. The CDR3 has 15 residues. The V and J ends lost 7 bases and 7 bases, in that order; junction bases with no gene match: 10. Germline V gene lookup returns CDR1 MDHEN and CDR2 SYDVKM. The CDR3 here is CASIQGGQGRNEQFF. CDR3 sequence (DNA): TGTGCCAGCATCCAGGGGGGACAGGGGAGAAATGAGCAGTTCTTC.

This chain uses TRBV7-9 with TRBJ2-4; no firm D call. In germline, CDR1 is SEHNR, CDR2 FQNEAQ (reference sequence). V gave up 5 bases and J gave up 1 base, with 15 bases separating them. CDR3 size: 16 residues. DNA for the CDR3: TGTGCCAGCAGCATAAATGCGGACCCGGCCAAAAACATTCAGTACTTC. It codes for CASSINADPAKNIQYF.

This clonotype was seen many times. The chain carries TRBV5-1 and TRBJ2-5; 9 bases line up with TRBD1. Per germline, CDR1 SGHRS and CDR2 YFSETQ. The CDR3 has 14 amino acids. Trimming removed 4 bases from V and 5 bases from J; junction bases left unmatched: 6. The chain's CDR3 is CASSRWTGEETQYF. CDR3 sequence (DNA): TGCGCCAGCAGCCGGTGGACAGGGGAGGAGACCCAGTACTTC.

This chain links TRBV4-1 with TRBJ2-7; D remains ambiguous. Looked up from germline, CDR1 is MGHRA and CDR2 is YSYEKL. CDR3 length equals 12 residues. The V end was cut by 0 bases, the J end by 5 bases, with 5 bases between. The chain's CDR3 is CASSQELNEQYF. Written as DNA, the CDR3 is TGCGCCAGCAGCCAAGAATTAAACGAGCAGTACTTC.

The table lists this clonotype with a few counts. The rearrangement links TRBV27 to TRBJ2-7, with D tentatively TRBD2 (5 bases). This CDR3 is built from 13 residues. Germline CDR1 and CDR2: MNHEY and SMNVEV (reference sequence). V was cut by 8 bases and J by 3 bases, with 14 bases left in between. As DNA, the CDR3 is TGTGCCAGCTCCAATATTGGAGGCTACGAGCAGTACTTC. Translation: CASSNIGGYEQYF.

V usage is TRBV12-3 or TRBV12-4 and J usage is TRBJ2-3; D is unclear. Trimming removed 6 bases from V and 3 bases from J, with 10 bases in between. This CDR3 is 13 amino acids long. DNA for the CDR3: TGTGCCAGCAGAATTATCGGGACAGATACGCAGTATTTT. This translates into CASRIIGTDTQYF.

This clonotype showed up many times. The V gene is TRBV4-2, the J gene TRBJ2-1; TRBD1 matches 9 bases. Germline lookup yields CDR1 LGHNA and CDR2 YNFKEQ. Unmatched junction bases numbered 7, after V lost 4 bases and J lost 6 bases. The CDR3 is 15 amino acids. Written as DNA, the CDR3 is TGTGCCAGCAGCCCGCGGGACAGGGATCTCAATGAGCAGTTCTTC. Translated, it gives CASSPRDRDLNEQFF.